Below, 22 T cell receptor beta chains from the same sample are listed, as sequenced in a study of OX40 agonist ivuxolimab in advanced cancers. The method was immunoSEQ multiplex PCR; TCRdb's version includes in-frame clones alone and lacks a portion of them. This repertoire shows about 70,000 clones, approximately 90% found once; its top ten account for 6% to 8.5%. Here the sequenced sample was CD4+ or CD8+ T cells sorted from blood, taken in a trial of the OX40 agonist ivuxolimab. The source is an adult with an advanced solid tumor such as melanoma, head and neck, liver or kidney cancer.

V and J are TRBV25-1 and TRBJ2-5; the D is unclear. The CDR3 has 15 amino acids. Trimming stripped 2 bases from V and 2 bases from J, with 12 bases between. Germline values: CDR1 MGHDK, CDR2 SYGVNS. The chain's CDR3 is CASSEIAGLQETQYF. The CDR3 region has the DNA TGTGCCAGCAGTGAAATCGCAGGCCTGCAAGAGACCCAGTACTTC.

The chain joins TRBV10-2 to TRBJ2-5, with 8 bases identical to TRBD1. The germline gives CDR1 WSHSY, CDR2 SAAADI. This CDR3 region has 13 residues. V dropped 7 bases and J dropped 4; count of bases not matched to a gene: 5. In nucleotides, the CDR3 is TGCGCCAGCAACCCGACAGGGGCAGAGACCCAGTACTTC. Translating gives CASNPTGAETQYF.

CDR3 residues: CASSPVIQNMNTEAFF. The CDR3 coding sequence is TGTGCCAGCAGCCCCGTAATACAGAACATGAACACTGAAGCTTTCTTT. The chain employs TRBV7-6 and TRBJ1-1, with D uncertain. V was shortened by 5 bases and J by 0 bases, with 16 bases between the two germline ends. From germline, CDR1 is SGHVS and CDR2 FNYEAQ. The CDR3 spans 16 residues.

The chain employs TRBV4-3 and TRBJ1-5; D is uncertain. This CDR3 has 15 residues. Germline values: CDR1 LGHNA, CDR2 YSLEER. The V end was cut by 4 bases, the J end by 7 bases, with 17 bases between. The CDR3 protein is CASSPGWRAGQPQHF. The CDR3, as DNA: TGCGCCAGCAGCCCAGGTTGGAGGGCAGGACAGCCCCAGCATTTT.

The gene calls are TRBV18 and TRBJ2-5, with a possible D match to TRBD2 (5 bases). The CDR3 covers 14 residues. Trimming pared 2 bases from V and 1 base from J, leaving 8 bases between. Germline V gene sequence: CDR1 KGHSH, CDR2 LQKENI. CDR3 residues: CASSPSGSQETQYF. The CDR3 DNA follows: TGTGCCAGCTCACCATCGGGATCCCAAGAGACCCAGTACTTC.

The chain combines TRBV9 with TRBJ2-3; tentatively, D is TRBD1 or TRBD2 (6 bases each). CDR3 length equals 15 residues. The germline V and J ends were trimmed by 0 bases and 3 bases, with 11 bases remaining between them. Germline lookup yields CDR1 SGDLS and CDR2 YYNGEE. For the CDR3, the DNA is TGTGCCAGCAGCGTAGTAGGAGGGACAACAGATACGCAGTATTTT. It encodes CASSVVGGTTDTQYF.

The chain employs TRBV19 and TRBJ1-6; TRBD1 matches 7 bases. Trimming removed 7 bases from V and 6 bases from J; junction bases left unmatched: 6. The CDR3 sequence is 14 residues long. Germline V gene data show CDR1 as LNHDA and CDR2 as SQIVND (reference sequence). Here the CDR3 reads CASNPGQTNSPLHF. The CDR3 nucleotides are TGTGCCAGTAATCCGGGACAGACTAATTCACCCCTCCACTTT.

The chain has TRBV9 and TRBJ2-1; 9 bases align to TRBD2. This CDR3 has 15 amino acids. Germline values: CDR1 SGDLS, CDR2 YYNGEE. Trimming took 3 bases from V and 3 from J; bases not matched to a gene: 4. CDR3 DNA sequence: TGTGCCAGCAGCGCCGGCGGGGGGGGCTACAATGAGCAGTTCTTC. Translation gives CASSAGGGGYNEQFF.

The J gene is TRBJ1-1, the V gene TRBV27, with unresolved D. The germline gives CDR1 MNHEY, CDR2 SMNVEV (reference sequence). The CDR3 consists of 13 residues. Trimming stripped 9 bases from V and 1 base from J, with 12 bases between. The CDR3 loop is CASRLEWNTEAFF. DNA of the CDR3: TGTGCCAGTCGATTGGAATGGAACACTGAAGCTTTCTTT.

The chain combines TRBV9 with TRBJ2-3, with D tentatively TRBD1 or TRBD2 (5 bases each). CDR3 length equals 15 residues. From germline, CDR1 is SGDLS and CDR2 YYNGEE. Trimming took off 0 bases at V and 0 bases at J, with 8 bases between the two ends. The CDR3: CASSVVGGSTDTQYF. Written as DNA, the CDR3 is TGTGCCAGCAGCGTAGTTGGGGGAAGCACAGATACGCAGTATTTT.

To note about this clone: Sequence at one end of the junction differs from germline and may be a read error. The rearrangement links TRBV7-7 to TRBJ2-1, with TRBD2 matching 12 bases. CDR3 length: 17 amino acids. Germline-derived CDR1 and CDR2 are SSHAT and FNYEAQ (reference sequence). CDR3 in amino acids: CASSPEPSGGAIDEQFF. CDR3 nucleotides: TGTGCTAGCAGCCCCGAGCCTAGCGGGGGGGCTATCGATGAGCAGTTCTTC.

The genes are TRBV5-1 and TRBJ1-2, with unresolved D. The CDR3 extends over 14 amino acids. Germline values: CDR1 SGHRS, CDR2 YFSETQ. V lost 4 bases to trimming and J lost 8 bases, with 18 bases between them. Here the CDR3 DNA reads TGCGCCAGCAGCCTGCCAGGTGGTATGTTGGGCTACACCTTC. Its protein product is CASSLPGGMLGYTF.

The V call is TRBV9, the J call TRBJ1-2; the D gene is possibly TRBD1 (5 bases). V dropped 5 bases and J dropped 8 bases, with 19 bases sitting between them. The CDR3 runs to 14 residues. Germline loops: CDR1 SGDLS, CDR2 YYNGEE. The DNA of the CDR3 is TGTGCCAGCAGGGACCCGACGGGGCTAAGAGGCTACACCTTC. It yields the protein CASRDPTGLRGYTF.

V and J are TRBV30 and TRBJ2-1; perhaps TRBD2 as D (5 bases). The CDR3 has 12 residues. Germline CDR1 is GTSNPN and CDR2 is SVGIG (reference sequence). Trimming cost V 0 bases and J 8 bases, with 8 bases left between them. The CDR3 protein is CAWSVLRDEQFF. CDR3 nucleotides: TGTGCCTGGAGTGTTTTGAGGGATGAGCAGTTCTTC.

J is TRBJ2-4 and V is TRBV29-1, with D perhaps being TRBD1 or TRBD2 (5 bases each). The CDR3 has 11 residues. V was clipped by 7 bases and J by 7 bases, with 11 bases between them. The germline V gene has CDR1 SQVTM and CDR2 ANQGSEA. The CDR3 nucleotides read TGCAGCGCTAATTGGGGGAACATTCAGTACTTC. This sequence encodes CSANWGNIQYF.

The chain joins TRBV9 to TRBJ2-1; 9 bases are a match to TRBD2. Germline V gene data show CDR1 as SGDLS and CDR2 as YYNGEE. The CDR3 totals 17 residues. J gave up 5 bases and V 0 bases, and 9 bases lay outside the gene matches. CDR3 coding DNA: TGTGCCAGCAGCGTAGGCGGAGCTAGCGGGGCCCACAATGAGCAGTTCTTC. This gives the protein CASSVGGASGAHNEQFF.

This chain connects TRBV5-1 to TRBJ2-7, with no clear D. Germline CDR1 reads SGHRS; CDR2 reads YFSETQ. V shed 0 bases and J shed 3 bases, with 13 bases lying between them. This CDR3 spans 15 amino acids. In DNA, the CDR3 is TGCGCCAGCAGCTTGGGCGGAGTCGGCCTCTACGAGCAGTACTTC. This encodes CASSLGGVGLYEQYF.

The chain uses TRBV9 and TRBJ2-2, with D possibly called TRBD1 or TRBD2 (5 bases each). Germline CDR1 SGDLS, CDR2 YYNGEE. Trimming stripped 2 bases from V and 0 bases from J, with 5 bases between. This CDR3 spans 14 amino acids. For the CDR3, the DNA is TGTGCCAGCAGCGTGGGGGCGAACACCGGGGAGCTGTTTTTT. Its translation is CASSVGANTGELFF.

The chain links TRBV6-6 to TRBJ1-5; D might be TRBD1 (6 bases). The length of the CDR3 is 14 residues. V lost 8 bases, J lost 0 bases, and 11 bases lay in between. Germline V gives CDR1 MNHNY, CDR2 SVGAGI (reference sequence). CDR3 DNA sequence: TGTGCCAGCGAGGGGGTCGATAGCAATCAGCCCCAGCATTTT. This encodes CASEGVDSNQPQHF.

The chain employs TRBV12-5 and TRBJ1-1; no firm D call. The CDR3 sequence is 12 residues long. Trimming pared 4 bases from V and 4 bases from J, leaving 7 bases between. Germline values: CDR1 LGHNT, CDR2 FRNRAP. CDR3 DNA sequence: TGTGCTAGTGGTTATTCTGCCACTGAAGCTTTCTTT. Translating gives CASGYSATEAFF. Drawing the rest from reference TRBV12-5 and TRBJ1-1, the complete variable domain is DARVTQTPRHKVTEMGQEVTMRCQPILGHNTVFWYRQTMMQGLELLAYFRNRAPLDDSGMPKDRFSAEMPDATLATLKIQPSEPRDSAVYFCASGYSATEAFFGQGTRLTVV.

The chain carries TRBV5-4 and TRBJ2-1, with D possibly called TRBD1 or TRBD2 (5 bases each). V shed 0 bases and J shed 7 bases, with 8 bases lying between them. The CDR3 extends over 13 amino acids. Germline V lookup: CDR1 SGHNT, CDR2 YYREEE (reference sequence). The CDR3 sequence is CASSLVGVNEQFF. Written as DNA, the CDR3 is TGTGCCAGCAGCTTGGTGGGGGTAAATGAGCAGTTCTTC.

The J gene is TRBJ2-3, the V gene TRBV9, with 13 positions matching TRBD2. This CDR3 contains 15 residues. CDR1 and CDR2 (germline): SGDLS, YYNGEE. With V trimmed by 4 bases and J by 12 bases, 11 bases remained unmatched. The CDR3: CASSPGLAGELFQYF. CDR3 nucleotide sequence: TGTGCCAGCAGCCCTGGACTAGCGGGGGAATTATTCCAGTATTTT.